This paragraph reports one T cell receptor beta chain. Its antigen remains unknown. Measured with immunoSEQ multiplex PCR; TCRdb has only the in-frame clones, and not every one. The table has 8,000 to 10,000 clones, roughly four fifths seen once. The data originate from a study of neoadjuvant nivolumab and ipilimumab in lung cancer. General study results and limits: Pathologic regression was not significantly tied to TCR clonality. From pretherapy to surgery, tumor richness and clonality rose with dual therapy. TCR sequencing covered a small number of samples.

Germline-derived CDR1 and CDR2 are MDHEN and SYDVKM. The CDR3 contains 14 residues. V lost 5 bases and J 3 bases, leaving 14 bases between the germline ends. The chain employs TRBV28 and TRBJ2-7; either TRBD1 or TRBD2 may supply D (5 bases each). This TCR was sampled from an adult with non-small cell lung cancer. The sample in question was peripheral blood, obtained before neoadjuvant nivolumab, alone or with ipilimumab. The CDR3 loop reads CASSQVGDDYEQYF. As DNA, the CDR3 is TGTGCCAGCAGTCAAGTCGGGGACGACTACGAGCAGTACTTC.